Listed below are T cell receptor beta chains from one sample, sequenced in a study of early T cells in non-severe SARS-CoV-2 infection. TCRdb reprocessed the 5' RACE reads with MiXCR, giving one entry per CDR3 protein. The sample lists about 22,000 distinct CDR3 sequences, 3.5% to 4.5% occurring once. Sequencing was performed on whole blood. The receptor source for this set is an adult who was a healthcare worker with PCR-confirmed SARS-CoV-2 infection or an uninfected control (not recorded which). Each CDR3 is given with its conserved first and last residue. D genes are given only for firm matches.

v_gene: TRBV9; d_gene: .; CDR3aa: CASSAGGLQETQYF
v_gene: TRBV18; d_gene: TRBD1; CDR3aa: CASLLGQTTGELFF
v_gene: TRBV6-2/TRBV6-3; d_gene: .; CDR3aa: CASRGQLAKNIQYF
v_gene: TRBV7-2; d_gene: .; CDR3aa: CASSLAAFNQPQHF
v_gene: TRBV6-1; d_gene: .; CDR3aa: CASSEAWGGYGYTF
v_gene: TRBV11-3; d_gene: .; CDR3aa: CASSLLQGPGEQYF
v_gene: TRBV5-1; d_gene: .; CDR3aa: CASSPSGPGMNTEAFF
v_gene: TRBV6-5; d_gene: TRBD2; CDR3aa: CASWMAGGNTDTQYF
v_gene: TRBV27; d_gene: TRBD1; CDR3aa: CASSRRDRVRFYNSPLHF
v_gene: TRBV18; d_gene: .; CDR3aa: CASSSLAETYEQYF
v_gene: TRBV12-3/TRBV12-4; d_gene: .; CDR3aa: CASSLKQETFYGYTF
v_gene: TRBV27; d_gene: TRBD1; CDR3aa: CASSLQGAIDEQFF
v_gene: TRBV10-1; d_gene: TRBD1; CDR3aa: CATRQGMNTEAFF
v_gene: TRBV5-1; d_gene: .; CDR3aa: CASSLDSGELFF
v_gene: TRBV14; d_gene: TRBD1; CDR3aa: CASRPTGAYEQYF
v_gene: TRBV20-1; d_gene: .; CDR3aa: CSARDPRNTQYF
v_gene: TRBV24-1; d_gene: .; CDR3aa: CATSDSRQANYGYTF
v_gene: TRBV7-2; d_gene: .; CDR3aa: CASSLAVGNYNEQFF
v_gene: TRBV20-1; d_gene: .; CDR3aa: CSAIPRSFYGYTF
v_gene: TRBV6-5; d_gene: TRBD2; CDR3aa: CASTRGGPSGVDTQYF
v_gene: TRBV20-1; d_gene: TRBD1; CDR3aa: CSAIRDSYYGYTF
v_gene: TRBV10-2; d_gene: .; CDR3aa: CASSGHRASSYEQYF
v_gene: TRBV3-2; d_gene: .; CDR3aa: CASSQQADGVQGGYTF
v_gene: TRBV2; d_gene: .; CDR3aa: CASSEALGAGNTETQYF
v_gene: TRBV7-2; d_gene: TRBD1; CDR3aa: CASSSRQGPGNTIYF
v_gene: TRBV7-8; d_gene: TRBD1; CDR3aa: CASSRQGQGRNEQYF
v_gene: TRBV27; d_gene: .; CDR3aa: CASSLLQEGNTEAFF
v_gene: TRBV30; d_gene: .; CDR3aa: CAWAMNTEAFF
v_gene: TRBV7-9; d_gene: TRBD1; CDR3aa: CASSSRPDRGTFF
v_gene: TRBV5-1; d_gene: .; CDR3aa: CASSFDGLVQHF
v_gene: TRBV11-3; d_gene: TRBD1; CDR3aa: CASSVGTANTEAFF
v_gene: TRBV6-1; d_gene: .; CDR3aa: CASDTLQSMNTEAFF
v_gene: TRBV21-1; d_gene: .; CDR3aa: CASSKGAAGPSYEQYF